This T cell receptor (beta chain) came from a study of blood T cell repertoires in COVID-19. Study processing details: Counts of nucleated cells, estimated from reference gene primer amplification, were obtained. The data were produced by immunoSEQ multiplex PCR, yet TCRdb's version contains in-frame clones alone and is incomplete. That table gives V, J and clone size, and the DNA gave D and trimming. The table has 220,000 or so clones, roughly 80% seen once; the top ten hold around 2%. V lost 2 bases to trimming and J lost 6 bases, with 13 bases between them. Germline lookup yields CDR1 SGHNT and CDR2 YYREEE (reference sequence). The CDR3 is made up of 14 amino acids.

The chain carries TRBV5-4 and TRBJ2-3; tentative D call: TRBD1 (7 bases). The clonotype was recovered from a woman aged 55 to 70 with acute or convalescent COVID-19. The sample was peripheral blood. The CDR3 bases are TGTGCCAGCAGCTTTTCACAGGGGAGGGATACGCAGTATTTT. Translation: CASSFSQGRDTQYF.